This T cell receptor beta chain was sequenced in a study of blood T cells in healthy people across ages. The wider study: Per every two T cells, about one barcoded beta molecule was captured by template switching. The study's findings and limits: Roughly linear age-related decline in beta diversity appeared, significant by age 40.

This clonotype was counted ten times or more. Its antigen is not known. Peripheral blood was drawn, around 9.4 milliliters per donor. Using a J-beta primer mix together with a sample-barcoded 5' primer, a second PCR was run for roughly 7 to 12 cycles. All samples yielded 3 million or more CDR3-containing paired-end reads. TCRdb processed the 5' RACE reads anew with MiXCR; each CDR3 protein has one entry. The sample shows 1.2 million to 1.5 million distinct CDR3 sequences, 35% to 45% of them seen only once. The TCR originated in a woman younger than 35 in good health. The sequenced sample was blood.

The CDR3 DNA reads as TGCAGCGTTGACACAGGCACAGATACGCAGTATTTT. It encodes CSVDTGTDTQYF. The V call is TRBV29-1, the J call TRBJ2-3; no definite D call. The V end was cut by 3 bases, the J end by 1 base, with 5 bases between. CDR1 SQVTM and CDR2 ANQGSEA come from the germline V gene. This CDR3 comprises 12 residues.